These 21 T cell receptor beta chains share one sample of origin, sequenced in a study of blood T cell repertoires in COVID-19. Profiled with immunoSEQ multiplex PCR; TCRdb holds only in-frame clones, not every one. The repertoire consists of 180,000 or so clones, with roughly 80% occurring once and the leading ten covering around 14%. Sequences were obtained from PBMCs or T cells enriched from blood (not recorded which). These receptors all stem from a man aged 55 to 70 who had been exposed to COVID-19.

The chain uses TRBV28 and TRBJ2-1; no clear D. Germline V gene lookup returns CDR1 MDHEN and CDR2 SYDVKM. The germline V and J ends were trimmed by 2 bases and 0 bases, with 11 bases remaining between them. This CDR3 has 16 amino acids. The CDR3 loop is CASSLEATVSYNEQFF. CDR3 DNA: TGTGCCAGCAGTTTAGAAGCGACGGTCTCCTACAATGAGCAGTTCTTC.

The V and J genes are TRBV7-6 and TRBJ2-3; 9 bases map to TRBD1. V lost 3 bases and J lost 2; bases outside the gene matches: 3. Germline CDR1 and CDR2: SGHVS and FNYEAQ. This CDR3 has 15 amino acids. The CDR3 DNA reads as TGTGCCAGCAGCTTGGGACAGGGAAACACAGATACGCAGTATTTT. Amino acid sequence: CASSLGQGNTDTQYF.

The rearrangement joins TRBV3-1 (or the pseudogene TRBV3-2) to TRBJ1-1; possible D gene TRBD1, 5 bases. Trimming pared 3 bases from V and 4 bases from J, leaving 12 bases between. Germline CDR1 and CDR2: LGHDT and YNNKEL (reference sequence). The CDR3 length is 14 residues. Here the CDR3 DNA reads TGTGCCAGCAGCCATGACAGCGGGGGCACTGAAGCTTTCTTT. This sequence encodes CASSHDSGGTEAFF.

The chain uses TRBV5-1 and TRBJ2-7; the D gene is possibly TRBD1 (6 bases). Looked up from germline, CDR1 is SGHRS and CDR2 is YFSETQ. The CDR3 loop spans 15 amino acids. V shed 4 bases and J shed 0 bases, with 14 bases lying between them. CDR3 in DNA: TGCGCCAGCAGCAGATCCGGGACAAGCTCCTACGAGCAGTACTTC. The encoded protein is CASSRSGTSSYEQYF.

This sequence joins TRBV23-1 and TRBJ1-2; a possible D gene is TRBD1 (6 bases). TRBV23-1 carries the ORF label, with uncertain function. This CDR3 spans 13 amino acids. V lost 11 bases and J 5 bases, leaving 18 bases between the germline ends. The CDR3 DNA follows: TGCGCCCTGACCGGGGGGCTGAGTTATGGCTACACCTTC. This gives the protein CALTGGLSYGYTF.

The chain uses TRBV19 and TRBJ2-3; TRBD2 might be the D (6 bases). The CDR3 covers 15 residues. Germline V gives CDR1 LNHDA, CDR2 SQIVND (reference sequence). Between the trimmed V and J ends, which lost 1 base and 4 bases, there was a span of 12 bases. CDR3 region: CASSIAGEPADTQYF. CDR3 coding DNA: TGTGCCAGTAGTATAGCGGGGGAGCCGGCAGATACGCAGTATTTT.

This chain connects TRBV6-4 to TRBJ2-2; 10 bases line up with TRBD2. The germline V gene has CDR1 MRHNA and CDR2 SNTAGT. Losses at the gene ends were 5 bases for V and 4 bases for J; bases not matched to a gene: 4. The CDR3 runs to 15 residues. The CDR3 DNA reads as TGTGCCAGCAGTCAACTAGCGGGGTCCACCGGGGAGCTGTTTTTT. It translates to CASSQLAGSTGELFF.

The chain couples TRBV28 to TRBJ1-1; D is uncertain. V lost 5 bases and J 0 bases, leaving 13 bases between the germline ends. This CDR3 has 15 amino acids. Germline values: CDR1 MDHEN, CDR2 SYDVKM. The CDR3, as DNA: TGTGCCAGCAGTCTCGTAGGGAGCATGAACACTGAAGCTTTCTTT. This gives the protein CASSLVGSMNTEAFF. Complete variable domain (other parts from reference TRBV28 and TRBJ1-1): DVKVTQSSRYLVKRTGEKVFLECVQDMDHENMFWYRQDPGLGLRLIYFSYDVKMKEKGDIPEGYSVSREKKERFSLILESASTNQTSMYLCASSLVGSMNTEAFFGQGTRLTVV.

This chain uses TRBV29-1 with TRBJ1-2; D remains unclear. The CDR3 length is 13 residues. V was trimmed by 0 bases and J by 5 bases, leaving 10 bases between them. Germline V gene lookup returns CDR1 SQVTM and CDR2 ANQGSEA. CDR3 DNA: TGCAGCGTTGAAGAGGAGAGGAAGTATGGCTACACCTTC. Protein product: CSVEEERKYGYTF.

The V and J genes are TRBV5-8 and TRBJ1-5, with no clear D. Germline assignment: CDR1 SGHTS and CDR2 YDEGEE. Trimming took off 0 bases at V and 3 bases at J, with 10 bases between the two ends. The CDR3 totals 15 residues. The CDR3 reads CASSLAGRDNQPQHF. DNA of the CDR3: TGTGCCAGCAGCTTGGCGGGCCGGGACAATCAGCCCCAGCATTTT.

The chain couples TRBV7-8 to TRBJ1-1; maybe TRBD1 (6 bases). In germline, CDR1 is SGHVS, CDR2 FQNEAQ. CDR3 length: 15 amino acids. V lost 5 bases to trimming and J lost 0 bases, with 13 bases between them. CDR3 in amino acids: CASSLQGNMNTEAFF. The CDR3 nucleotides are TGTGCCAGCAGCCTACAGGGAAACATGAACACTGAAGCTTTCTTT.

The chain is built from TRBV6-2 or TRBV6-3 and TRBJ2-1, with 14 bases fitting TRBD2. The germline CDR1 and CDR2 sequences are MNHEY and SVGEGT. With 1 base clipped from V and 8 bases from J, the junction kept 1 base outside the gene matches. The CDR3 contains 15 residues. The CDR3 DNA follows: TGTGCCAGCAGTTACTGGGGACTAGCGGGAGATGAGCAGTTCTTC. Translation gives CASSYWGLAGDEQFF.

The rearrangement joins TRBV5-1 to TRBJ2-7; 7 bases line up with TRBD2. J gave up 3 bases and V 0 bases, and 6 bases lay outside the gene matches. Per the germline V gene, CDR1 is SGHRS and CDR2 is YFSETQ. The CDR3 spans 15 residues. The CDR3 reads CASSLAGAGLYEQYF. The CDR3 nucleotides read TGCGCCAGCAGCTTGGCGGGAGCGGGACTCTACGAGCAGTACTTC.

The chain links TRBV30 to TRBJ1-2, with D possibly TRBD1 on 6 matching bases. The length of the CDR3 is 15 residues. Looked up from germline, CDR1 is GTSNPN and CDR2 is SVGIG (reference sequence). Trimming left V 4 bases short and J 4 bases short, with 19 bases between. The CDR3 coding sequence is TGTGCCTGGAACACCCGGGGGGCGCGGGGCTATGGCTACACCTTC. This translates into CAWNTRGARGYGYTF.

J is TRBJ2-5 and V is TRBV27; 14 bases agree with TRBD2. Germline V gene data show CDR1 as MNHEY and CDR2 as SMNVEV (reference sequence). The CDR3 is made up of 18 amino acids. Trimming at V came to 7 bases and at J to 0 bases, leaving 10 bases not matched to a gene. The CDR3 nucleotides read TGTGCCAGCAACCAGACTAGCGGGAGGGCCGGGGACCAAGAGACCCAGTACTTC. As protein: CASNQTSGRAGDQETQYF.

This chain links TRBV30 with TRBJ1-6, with D possibly matching TRBD1 (6 bases). Germline CDR1 and CDR2: GTSNPN and SVGIG (reference sequence). The germline V and J ends were trimmed by 5 bases and 4 bases, with 9 bases remaining between them. The CDR3 spans 13 residues. CDR3 DNA sequence: TGTGCCTGGGGACAGATATATAATTCACCCCTCCACTTT. Translating it yields CAWGQIYNSPLHF.

J is TRBJ2-7 and V is TRBV7-8, with TRBD1 as a possible D gene (6 bases). Germline CDR1 and CDR2: SGHVS and FQNEAQ. The CDR3 runs 14 residues. V was shortened by 5 bases and J by 7 bases, with 18 bases between the two germline ends. As DNA, the CDR3 is TGTGCCAGCAGCGTGGGGACACGTCCATGGGAGCAGTACTTC. Translation gives CASSVGTRPWEQYF.

This chain connects TRBV27 to TRBJ1-4, with TRBD1 matching over 8 bases. CDR3 length equals 15 residues. The germline V gene encodes CDR1 MNHEY and CDR2 SMNVEV (reference sequence). V gave up 5 bases and J gave up 10 bases; unmatched junction bases: 12. For the CDR3, the DNA is TGTGCCAGCAGTAAAGCAGGGGGCGCCTTAGTAAAACTGTTTTTT. Protein sequence: CASSKAGGALVKLFF.

The rearrangement uses TRBV18 and TRBJ2-5; a possible D gene is TRBD2 (5 bases). V gave up 3 bases and J gave up 3 bases, with 14 bases separating them. Germline V gene sequence: CDR1 KGHSH, CDR2 LQKENI. The CDR3 extends over 15 amino acids. CDR3 amino acids: CASSPSGSPKETQYF. CDR3 coding DNA: TGTGCCAGCTCACCGAGCGGATCCCCCAAAGAGACCCAGTACTTC.

The V call is TRBV4-2, the J call TRBJ1-4; no clear D. The CDR3 spans 17 residues. Trimming took off 4 bases at V and 0 bases at J, with 15 bases between the two ends. Germline CDR1 and CDR2: LGHNA and YNFKEQ. CDR3 sequence (DNA): TGTGCCAGCAGCCCCTACGGGTCGAGCACAACTAATGAAAAACTGTTTTTT. Translated: CASSPYGSSTTNEKLFF.

The chain combines TRBV30 with TRBJ2-5; possibly TRBD1 for D (6 bases). This CDR3 contains 13 residues. The V end was cut by 2 bases, the J end by 9 bases, with 16 bases between. CDR1 and CDR2 from the germline V gene are GTSNPN and SVGIG (reference sequence). CDR3 amino acids: CAWSSETGAAQYF. The CDR3 DNA sequence: TGTGCCTGGAGTTCCGAGACAGGAGCGGCCCAGTACTTC.